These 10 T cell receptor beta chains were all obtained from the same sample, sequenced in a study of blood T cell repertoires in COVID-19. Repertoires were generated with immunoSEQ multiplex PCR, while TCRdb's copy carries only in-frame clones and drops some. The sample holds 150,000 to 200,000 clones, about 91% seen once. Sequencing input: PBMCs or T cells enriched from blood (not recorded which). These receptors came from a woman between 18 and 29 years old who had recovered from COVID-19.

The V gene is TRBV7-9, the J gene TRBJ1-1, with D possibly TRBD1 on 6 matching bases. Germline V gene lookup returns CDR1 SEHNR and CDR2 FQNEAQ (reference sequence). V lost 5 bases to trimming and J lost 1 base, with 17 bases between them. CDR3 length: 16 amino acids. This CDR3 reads CASSPWRGAPNTEAFF. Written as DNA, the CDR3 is TGTGCCAGCAGCCCCTGGCGGGGGGCTCCGAACACTGAAGCTTTCTTT.

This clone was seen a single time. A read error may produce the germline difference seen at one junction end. The CDR3 DNA sequence: TGTGCCGCCAGTGAGGGGACTAGCGGGTACACAGATACGCAGTATTTT. The encoded protein is CAASEGTSGYTDTQYF. The J gene is TRBJ2-3, the V gene TRBV24-1; 12 nucleotides agree with TRBD2. Germline V lookup: CDR1 KGHDR, CDR2 SFDVKD. The CDR3 is 16 residues long.

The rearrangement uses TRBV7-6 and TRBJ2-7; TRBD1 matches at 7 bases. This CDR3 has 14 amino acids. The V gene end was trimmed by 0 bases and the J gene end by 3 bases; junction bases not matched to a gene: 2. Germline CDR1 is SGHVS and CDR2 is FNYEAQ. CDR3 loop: CASSLAGGSYEQYF. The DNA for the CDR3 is TGTGCCAGCAGCTTAGCAGGGGGCAGCTACGAGCAGTACTTC.

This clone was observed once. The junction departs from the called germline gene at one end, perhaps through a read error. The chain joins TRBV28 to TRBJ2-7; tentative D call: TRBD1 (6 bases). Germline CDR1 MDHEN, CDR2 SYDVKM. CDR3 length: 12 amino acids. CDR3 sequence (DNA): TGTGCCAGCAGTGGGGGCGAGTACGGGCAGTACTTC. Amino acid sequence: CASSGGEYGQYF.

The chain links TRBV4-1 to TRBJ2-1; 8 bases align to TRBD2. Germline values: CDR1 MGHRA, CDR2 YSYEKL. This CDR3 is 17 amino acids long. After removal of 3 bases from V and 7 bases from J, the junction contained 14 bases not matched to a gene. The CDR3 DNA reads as TGCGCCAGCAGCCATAATATACCGGGACTAGATGTGAATGAGCAGTTCTTC. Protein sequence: CASSHNIPGLDVNEQFF.

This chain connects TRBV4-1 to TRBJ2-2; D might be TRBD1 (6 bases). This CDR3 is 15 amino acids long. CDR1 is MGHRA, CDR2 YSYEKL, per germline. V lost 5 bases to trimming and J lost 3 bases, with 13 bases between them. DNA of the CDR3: TGCGCCAGCAGCTTTGCAGGGGCGGACACCGGGGAGCTGTTTTTT. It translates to CASSFAGADTGELFF.

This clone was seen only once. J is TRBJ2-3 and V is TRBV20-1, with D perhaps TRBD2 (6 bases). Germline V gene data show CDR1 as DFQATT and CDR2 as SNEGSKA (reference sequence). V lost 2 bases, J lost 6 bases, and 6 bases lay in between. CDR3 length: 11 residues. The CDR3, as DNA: TGCAGTGCTAGACTAGCGGATACGCAGTATTTT. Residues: CSARLADTQYF.

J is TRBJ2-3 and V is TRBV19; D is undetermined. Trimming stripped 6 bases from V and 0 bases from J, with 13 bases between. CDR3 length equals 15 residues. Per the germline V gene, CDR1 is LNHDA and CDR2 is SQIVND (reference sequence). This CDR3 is CASSQTGGSTDTQYF. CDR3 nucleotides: TGTGCCAGTAGCCAAACCGGCGGTAGCACAGATACGCAGTATTTT.

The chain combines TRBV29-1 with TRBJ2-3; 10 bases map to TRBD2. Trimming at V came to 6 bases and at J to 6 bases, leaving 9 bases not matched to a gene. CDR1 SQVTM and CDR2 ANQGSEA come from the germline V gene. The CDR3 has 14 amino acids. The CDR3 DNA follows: TGCAGCGTCGTTCCTAGCGGGAGCTTGGATACGCAGTATTTT. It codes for CSVVPSGSLDTQYF.

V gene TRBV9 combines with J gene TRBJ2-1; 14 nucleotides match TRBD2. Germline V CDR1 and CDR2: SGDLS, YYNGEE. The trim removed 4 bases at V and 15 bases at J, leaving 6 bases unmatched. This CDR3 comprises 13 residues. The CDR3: CASSPGTSGSSFF. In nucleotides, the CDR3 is TGTGCCAGCAGCCCTGGGACTAGCGGGAGTTCGTTCTTC.